The 18 T cell receptor beta chains below come from one sample, sequenced in a study of blood T cell repertoires in COVID-19. Sequencing used immunoSEQ multiplex PCR; TCRdb keeps in-frame clones, though not all of them. The data contain around 190,000 clones, 85% of them singletons. Sequencing used peripheral blood. All receptors come from a woman older than 75 with acute or convalescent COVID-19.

V usage is TRBV9 and J usage is TRBJ1-2; D possibly corresponds to TRBD1 (6 bases). The V end lost 3 bases, the J end lost 1 base, and 22 bases lay between the germline ends. The CDR3 totals 18 residues. Germline-derived CDR1 and CDR2 are SGDLS and YYNGEE. Written as DNA, the CDR3 is TGTGCCAGCAGCGGGACAAGGGGGAAGGTTTTAGGTAACTATGGCTACACCTTC. It specifies CASSGTRGKVLGNYGYTF. The entire variable domain, with the rest obtained from reference TRBV9 and TRBJ1-2, is as follows: DSGVTQTPKHLITATGQRVTLRCSPRSGDLSVYWYQQSLDQGLQFLIQYYNGEERAKGNILERFSAQQFPDLHSELNLSSLELGDSALYFCASSGTRGKVLGNYGYTFGSGTRLTVV.

The V and J genes are TRBV7-2 and TRBJ1-2; D uncertain. Germline values: CDR1 SGHTA, CDR2 FQGNSA. Trimming stripped 1 base from V and 8 bases from J, with 11 bases between. CDR3 length: 13 amino acids. This CDR3 is CASSLGLGGGYTF. CDR3 nucleotide sequence: TGTGCCAGCAGCTTAGGGTTGGGCGGGGGCTACACCTTC.

This rearrangement joins TRBV3-1 (or the pseudogene TRBV3-2) to TRBJ1-1; a weak D match, TRBD1 (6 bases). V shed 2 bases and J shed 7 bases, with 11 bases lying between them. Germline CDR1 and CDR2: LGHDT and YNNKEL (reference sequence). CDR3 length equals 13 residues. The CDR3 here is CASSQRGGGEAFF. CDR3 bases: TGTGCCAGCAGCCAAAGAGGGGGGGGTGAAGCTTTCTTT.

V is TRBV7-2 and J is TRBJ1-4; no firm D call. Trimming left V 3 bases short and J 8 bases short, with 16 bases between. The CDR3 loop spans 15 amino acids. CDR1 is SGHTA and CDR2 is FQGNSA in the germline V gene. CDR3 sequence: CASSFLYPGGEKLFF. The CDR3 region has the DNA TGTGCCAGCAGCTTCCTTTACCCGGGTGGGGAAAAACTGTTTTTT.

V usage is TRBV7-2 and J usage is TRBJ1-4; possibly TRBD1 for D (5 bases). Trimming removed 6 bases from V and 2 bases from J, with 16 bases in between. The CDR3 runs 16 residues. Per the germline V gene, CDR1 is SGHTA and CDR2 is FQGNSA. The CDR3 loop reads CASRPNPGSTNEKLFF. The CDR3 DNA reads as TGTGCCAGCAGACCGAACCCAGGGTCTACTAATGAAAAACTGTTTTTT.

V and J are TRBV3-1 (or the pseudogene TRBV3-2) and TRBJ1-1; D is unclear. This CDR3 has 15 residues. Germline V gene lookup returns CDR1 LGHDT and CDR2 YNNKEL (reference sequence). Deletions cut 0 bases from V and 11 bases from J, with 19 bases between. Written as DNA, the CDR3 is TGTGCCAGCAGCCAAGATGAGACACACCTGAGTACGGCTTTCTTT. Protein sequence: CASSQDETHLSTAFF.

This chain uses TRBV28 with TRBJ1-4, with D possibly TRBD1 on 6 matching bases. Germline assignment: CDR1 MDHEN and CDR2 SYDVKM. V lost 7 bases, J lost 5 bases, and 20 bases lay in between. The CDR3 loop spans 16 amino acids. The CDR3 sequence is CASTIGGAVGNEKLFF. The CDR3 nucleotides are TGTGCCAGCACTATAGGGGGAGCCGTGGGAAATGAAAAACTGTTTTTT.

V gene TRBV6-2 or TRBV6-3 combines with J gene TRBJ2-5, with 7 bases lining up with TRBD1. Germline V gene data show CDR1 as MNHEY and CDR2 as SVGEGT. The CDR3 totals 17 residues. The trim removed 0 bases at V and 7 bases at J, leaving 14 bases unmatched. CDR3 in DNA: TGTGCCAGCAGTTACTCGACAGGGCGGTCGAGTTCGGTGACCCAGTACTTC. It codes for CASSYSTGRSSSVTQYF.

This chain links TRBV5-1 with TRBJ1-2; 8 nucleotides agree with TRBD1. Germline V gene lookup returns CDR1 SGHRS and CDR2 YFSETQ. V lost 2 bases to trimming and J lost 5 bases; unmatched junction nucleotides: 14. This CDR3 spans 17 amino acids. The CDR3, as DNA: TGCGCCAGCAGCTTATTAGAACCGGGACAGGCTTTATATGGCTACACCTTC. It specifies CASSLLEPGQALYGYTF.

CDR3 nucleotide sequence: TGTGCCAGTAAGACTCTGAGCTCCTACAATGAGCAGTTCTTC. The encoded protein is CASKTLSSYNEQFF. V and J are TRBV2 and TRBJ2-1; no firm D call. V was shortened by 9 bases and J by 0 bases, with 12 bases between the two germline ends. The CDR3 contains 14 residues. Germline V gives CDR1 SNHLY, CDR2 FYNNEI.

This chain links TRBV7-3 with TRBJ2-1, with a possible D match to TRBD1 (5 bases). The CDR3 covers 15 residues. Germline values: CDR1 SGHTA, CDR2 FQGTGA. V lost 3 bases and J lost 4, with 13 bases in between. This CDR3 reads CASSFQGSGYNEQFF. CDR3 DNA: TGTGCCAGCAGCTTCCAGGGTTCGGGTTACAATGAGCAGTTCTTC.

This clone has a single count. The chain links TRBV6-6 to TRBJ1-5; D gene ambiguous. Germline lookup yields CDR1 MNHNY and CDR2 SVGAGI (reference sequence). Trimming took off 7 bases at V and 2 bases at J, with 15 bases between the two ends. This CDR3 spans 15 amino acids. CDR3 region: CASTPGWGGNQPQHF. In nucleotides, the CDR3 is TGTGCCAGCACCCCGGGGTGGGGTGGCAATCAGCCCCAGCATTTT.

The chain recombines TRBV7-6 with TRBJ1-3; a possible D gene is TRBD1 (5 bases). This CDR3 comprises 13 residues. The V gene lost 1 base and the J gene lost 4 bases, with 5 bases spanning the gap. Germline loops: CDR1 SGHVS, CDR2 FNYEAQ. CDR3 nucleotide sequence: TGTGCCAGCAGCTTAGGACAGGGAAACACCATATATTTT. Translated, it gives CASSLGQGNTIYF.

The V call is TRBV4-2, the J call TRBJ2-5, with D maybe TRBD1 (6 bases). V dropped 1 base and J dropped 3 bases, with 15 bases sitting between them. This CDR3 comprises 16 residues. Germline assignment: CDR1 LGHNA and CDR2 YNFKEQ. CDR3 sequence: CASSQVLQGLEETQYF. CDR3 DNA: TGTGCCAGCAGCCAAGTTTTACAGGGCTTAGAAGAGACCCAGTACTTC.

V gene TRBV5-1 combines with J gene TRBJ2-3, with TRBD1 matching 7 bases. CDR3 length: 16 amino acids. V dropped 5 bases and J dropped 3; count of bases not matched to a gene: 12. Germline CDR1 reads SGHRS; CDR2 reads YFSETQ. CDR3 residues: CASSRGGLARTDTQYF. CDR3 nucleotides: TGCGCCAGCAGTAGAGGGGGCCTCGCGCGGACAGATACGCAGTATTTT.

V gene TRBV18 combines with J gene TRBJ1-5; 7 bases fit TRBD1. This CDR3 comprises 14 residues. V lost 4 bases to trimming and J lost 4 bases; unmatched junction nucleotides: 4. The germline gives CDR1 KGHSH, CDR2 LQKENI. As DNA, the CDR3 is TGTGCCAGCTCACTTACAGGGGAGAATCAGCCCCAGCATTTT. Amino acid sequence: CASSLTGENQPQHF.

The chain carries TRBV2 and TRBJ1-1; TRBD1 matches 8 bases. CDR3 length equals 14 residues. The germline V gene encodes CDR1 SNHLY and CDR2 FYNNEI. With 6 bases clipped from V and 1 base from J, the junction kept 4 bases outside the gene matches. The CDR3, as DNA: TGTGCCAGCAGGGATGACAGGGGGAACACTGAAGCTTTCTTT. The encoded protein is CASRDDRGNTEAFF.

This clone was detected only once. The chain recombines TRBV6-5 with TRBJ2-5; no definite D call. CDR1 is MNHEY, CDR2 SVGAGI, per germline. This CDR3 spans 12 amino acids. V gave up 7 bases and J gave up 4 bases, with 10 bases separating them. CDR3: CASKPLRETQYF. In DNA form, the CDR3 reads TGTGCCAGCAAACCTTTGAGAGAGACCCAGTACTTC.